A selection of T cell receptor beta chains follows, all from one sample in a study of T cells in Graves' hyperthyroidism and ophthalmopathy. TCRdb fed the multiplex PCR reads into MiXCR, producing one record per CDR3 protein. Among about 350,000 distinct CDR3 sequences listed, roughly 19% were seen once. Sequencing input: blood. The origin of the receptors is a young woman with Graves' hyperthyroidism. Both conserved end residues are part of each CDR3. A D gene is named only where the DNA matches it firmly. Size tells how often a clone was seen (once, few, many) or the class of an expanded clone, and some rows leave it out.

many . TRBJ1-2 TRBV6-5 TGTGCCACGTGGACAGTTCCTGGCTACACCTTC CATWTVPGYTF
many . TRBJ1-2 TRBV28 TGTGCCAGCAGTCGCGGGGCAGCTAACTATGGCTACACCTTC CASSRGAANYGYTF
. TRBD2 TRBJ2-5 TRBV6-1 TGTGCCAGCAGTCAAGACCTAGCGGTGGAGACCCAGTACTTC CASSQDLAVETQYF
few TRBD1 TRBJ1-2 TRBV18 TGTGCCAGCTCACCACCCGTCCGGGACAGTTCCTATGGCCACACCTTC CASSPPVRDSSYGHTF
many . TRBJ2-2 TRBV6-2/TRBV6-3 TGTGCCAGCAGTTACTCTGACGGATGGGACAACGCCACGAACACCGGGGAGCTGTTTTTT CASSYSDGWDNATNTGELFF
many . TRBJ1-2 TRBV6-5 TGTGCCAGCAGTTACGATCCGGAAAACTATGGCTACACCTTC CASSYDPENYGYTF
many TRBD1 TRBJ2-7 TRBV5-1 TGCGCCAGCAGCTTGGATACCGGGACAGGGGGCGAGCAGTACTTC CASSLDTGTGGEQYF
many . TRBJ2-5 TRBV6-1 TGTGCCAGCAGTGACGGGTGGACAATGTACCAAGAGACCCAGTACTTC CASSDGWTMYQETQYF
many TRBD2 TRBJ2-7 TRBV29-1 TGCAGCGCCCGGACTAGCACGCTGGGCGAGCAGTACTTC CSARTSTLGEQYF
many . TRBJ1-6 TRBV20-1 TGCAGTGCTACCGACCCCCAGGGAGTGGATTCACCCCTCCACTTT CSATDPQGVDSPLHF
many . TRBJ1-2 TRBV5-1 TGCGCCAGCAGCTTGGTTGCAGGGGAGAACTATGGCTACACCTTC CASSLVAGENYGYTF